Sequencing of this T cell receptor (beta chain) was carried out in a study of cytomegalovirus exposure and HLA in healthy donors. General observations from the study: Presence/absence analyses rested on an assumption that sequencing depth was roughly uniform across donors.

The primer mix had 60 Vbeta and 13 Jbeta primers. TCRdb keeps only in-frame clones here, not all; method: immunoSEQ multiplex PCR. This table holds 95,000 to 150,000 clones, around two thirds found once. In the case of this clone: Its antigen is currently unknown.

CDR1 is SNHLY and CDR2 is FYNNEI in the germline V gene. CDR3 length: 12 amino acids. V gave up 7 bases and J gave up 5 bases, with 11 bases separating them. V and J are TRBV2 and TRBJ1-1; D is uncertain. Sequencing was carried out using PBMCs. The sequence was obtained from a man aged 55 to 70 in good health and CMV-seropositive. In nucleotides, the CDR3 is TGTGCCAGCAACAGAGGGAGAACTGAAGCTTTCTTT. It translates to CASNRGRTEAFF.